These 18 T cell receptor beta chains were sequenced from one sample in a study of identical twins. TCRdb analysed the 5' RACE reads with MiXCR anew, one entry per CDR3 protein. This sample has 1.5 million to 2 million distinct CDR3 sequences, with less than 35% found just once. Sequences were obtained from cord blood. The origin of the receptors is a newborn girl in good health.

This clonotype was recorded many times. The J gene is TRBJ1-5, the V gene TRBV24-1; D may be TRBD1 (5 bases). Germline V lookup: CDR1 KGHDR, CDR2 SFDVKD. The V end was cut by 4 bases, the J end by 6 bases, with 12 bases between. The CDR3 consists of 14 residues. CDR3 coding DNA: TGTGCCACCAGTGAGAGTGGGGGTATTCAGCCCCAGCATTTT. It codes for CATSESGGIQPQHF.

The chain links TRBV5-4 to TRBJ2-1; 11 nucleotides align to TRBD2. Trimming at V came to 4 bases and at J to 1 base, leaving 13 bases not matched to a gene. The CDR3 is 19 residues long. Germline V gives CDR1 SGHNT, CDR2 YYREEE (reference sequence). The CDR3 bases are TGTGCCAGCAGCCATAGCGGGAGGGCCGCGGGTAGGTCCTACAATGAGCAGTTCTTC. Residues: CASSHSGRAAGRSYNEQFF.

This rearrangement joins TRBV20-1 to TRBJ2-7, with 7 bases lining up with TRBD2. There are 15 residues in the CDR3. J gave up 1 base and V 5 bases, and 11 bases lay outside the gene matches. From germline, CDR1 is DFQATT and CDR2 SNEGSKA (reference sequence). In nucleotides, the CDR3 is TGCAGTGCTCGGATGTGGGAGCGGGGATCCTACGAGCAGTACTTC. It encodes CSARMWERGSYEQYF.

This clonotype was found a few times. The chain couples TRBV6-5 to TRBJ2-3; 9 bases match TRBD2. The V gene end was trimmed by 4 bases and the J gene end by 2 bases; junction bases not matched to a gene: 4. From germline, CDR1 is MNHEY and CDR2 SVGAGI. This CDR3 region has 15 residues. The CDR3 coding sequence is TGTGCCAGCAGTTCGCGGACTAGCGCCACAGATACGCAGTATTTT. Translating gives CASSSRTSATDTQYF.

This clonotype has at least ten counts. The genes are TRBV7-2 and TRBJ2-3; unclear D gene. CDR1 and CDR2 (germline): SGHTA, FQGNSA. The CDR3 covers 17 residues. The V gene lost 2 bases and the J gene lost 2 bases, with 17 bases spanning the gap. DNA for the CDR3: TGTGCCAGCAGCTTATTCAGCCTTGCGATGACCACAGATACGCAGTATTTT. It is translated as CASSLFSLAMTTDTQYF.

This clonotype was seen once. V and J are TRBV4-2 and TRBJ2-7; 7 nucleotides match TRBD2. This CDR3 has 12 amino acids. The V gene's germline CDR1 is LGHNA and CDR2 YNFKEQ. Trimming cost V 3 bases and J 10 bases; bases outside gene matches: 6. DNA for the CDR3: TGTGCCAGCAGCCACCCCGGGACTACTCAGTACTTC. As protein: CASSHPGTTQYF.

There are a few counts of this clonotype. The chain recombines TRBV30 with TRBJ2-4; D assignment may be TRBD1 or TRBD2 (5 bases each). Judging by the DNA end, TRBJ2-7 fits better; the J call may be wrong. CDR3 length: 14 residues. Germline V lookup: CDR1 GTSNPN, CDR2 SVGIG (reference sequence). Here the CDR3 reads CAWTPGPPSYEQYF. The CDR3 DNA reads as TGTGCCTGGACCCCGGGACCGCCGTCTTACGAGCAGTACTTC.

This chain uses TRBV20-1 with TRBJ1-4, with unresolved D. The CDR3 is 15 residues long. Per the germline V gene, CDR1 is DFQATT and CDR2 is SNEGSKA (reference sequence). V lost 0 bases and J 3 bases, leaving 11 bases between the germline ends. CDR3 DNA: TGCAGTGCTAGAGATGGGTCAGTGCCTAATGAAAAACTGTTTTTT. Translated: CSARDGSVPNEKLFF.

With regard to this clonotype: A much larger clone is a single base away; this may be a read error. The gene calls are TRBV10-3 and TRBJ2-3, with TRBD2 as a possible D gene (6 bases). V lost 2 bases and J 3 bases, leaving 15 bases between the germline ends. This CDR3 spans 16 amino acids. Germline CDR1 reads ENHRY; CDR2 reads SYGVKD. The CDR3 sequence is CAISERRDPPTDTQYF. In nucleotides, the CDR3 is TGTGCCATCAGTGAGAGGCGGGATCCCCCGACAGATACGCAGTATTTT.

This chain links TRBV28 with TRBJ2-1; 7 bases are shared with TRBD2. In germline, CDR1 is MDHEN, CDR2 SYDVKM. J lost 6 bases, V lost 5 bases, and 13 bases had no gene match. This CDR3 comprises 16 residues. CDR3 sequence: CASSAFTGTIINEQFF. The CDR3 DNA sequence: TGTGCCAGCAGTGCATTCACCGGGACTATAATCAATGAGCAGTTCTTC.

For this clonotype: Just one base apart from a much larger clone, this may be a read error. This chain links TRBV20-1 with TRBJ2-1, with D unclear. Trimming took 2 bases from V and 14 from J, leaving 16 bases between them. The CDR3 runs to 12 residues. Per germline, CDR1 DFQATT and CDR2 SNEGSKA (reference sequence). The CDR3 protein is CSARPSLRAKFF. DNA of the CDR3: TGCAGTGCTAGACCCTCCCTCAGAGCGAAGTTCTTC.

This clonotype was seen more than once but under ten times. The rearrangement uses TRBV3-1 and TRBJ2-1; D is undetermined. Looked up from germline, CDR1 is LGHDT and CDR2 is YNNKEL (reference sequence). With 6 bases removed from V and 8 bases from J, the gap between germline ends came to 8 bases. The CDR3 sequence is 11 residues long. This chain's CDR3 is CASRHNYEQFF. The CDR3 region has the DNA TGTGCCAGCAGACACAACTATGAGCAGTTCTTC.

This clonotype was detected many times. This chain links TRBV7-2 with TRBJ1-6; weak D call: TRBD1 (5 bases). V was shortened by 6 bases and J by 7 bases, with 13 bases between the two germline ends. The CDR3 sequence is 14 residues long. CDR1 and CDR2 (germline): SGHTA, FQGNSA. CDR3 sequence reads: CASSLRGGNSPLHF. CDR3 coding DNA: TGTGCCAGCAGTTTACGGGGGGGGAATTCACCCCTCCACTTT.

The chain carries TRBV20-1 and TRBJ2-5; TRBD1 might be the D (8 bases). This CDR3 contains 14 residues. CDR1 and CDR2 from the germline V gene are DFQATT and SNEGSKA (reference sequence). The V end lost 4 bases, the J end lost 4 bases, and 16 bases lay between the germline ends. The CDR3 region has the DNA TGCAGTGCTACCAACAGGGGGGGCGCAGAGACCCAGTACTTC. This sequence encodes CSATNRGGAETQYF.

This clonotype was seen many times. J is TRBJ2-7 and V is TRBV5-1; D is possibly TRBD1 (6 bases). The germline gives CDR1 SGHRS, CDR2 YFSETQ. The CDR3 consists of 13 residues. Between the trimmed V and J ends, which lost 4 bases and 3 bases, there was a span of 11 bases. The CDR3 DNA reads as TGCGCCAGCAGCGACAGGAGAGACTACGAGCAGTACTTC. Translating it yields CASSDRRDYEQYF.

V usage is TRBV11-1 and J usage is TRBJ2-1, with 7 bases matching TRBD1. With V trimmed by 5 bases and J by 10 bases, 8 bases remained unmatched. The CDR3 runs 13 residues. CDR1 is SGHAT, CDR2 FQDESV, per germline (reference sequence). The CDR3 coding sequence is TGTGCCAGCAGCCTCGACAGGGACCACGAGCAGTTCTTC. Translated: CASSLDRDHEQFF.

V and J are TRBV27 and TRBJ2-5, with D unresolved. Germline V gene sequence: CDR1 MNHEY, CDR2 SMNVEV (reference sequence). The CDR3 runs 15 residues. V was cut by 0 bases and J by 11 bases, with 19 bases left in between. The chain's CDR3 is CASSLSLSLPYVQYF. CDR3 bases: TGTGCCAGCAGTTTATCGCTTAGTTTACCCTACGTGCAGTACTTC.

The rearrangement uses TRBV4-1 and TRBJ2-1; 10 bases fit TRBD2. The J call is doubtful: the DNA matches TRBJ2-7 better. Germline values: CDR1 MGHRA, CDR2 YSYEKL. This CDR3 has 17 amino acids. The CDR3 is CASSPGLAVSSYNEQYF. As DNA, the CDR3 is TGCGCCAGCAGCCCAGGACTAGCGGTGAGCTCCTACAATGAGCAGTACTTC.